This T cell receptor (beta chain) was found in a study of cutaneous CD30+ T cell lymphoproliferative disorder and hepatitis E (dated by TCRdb to the late 2010s). To prepare the library, the immunoSEQ multiplex PCR assay was applied. In its TCRdb copy, this immuneACCESS table keeps in-frame sequences only and misses some clones. Where compared with another copy, unresolved V genes explain less than half of these, and the others have no known cause. In all, the sample holds 7,000 to 9,500 clones, and roughly 70% of those were seen once. The ten largest clones add up to roughly 1% of the sample. In the case of this clone: Its antigen target is currently unknown. No quality values exist for individual bases; no much larger clone is one base distant.

The germline V gene encodes CDR1 SEHNR and CDR2 FQNEAQ (reference sequence). V is shortened by 5 bases, J by 0 bases, and the region joining them spans 22 bases. The CDR3 goes from the cysteine to the phenylalanine over 19 residues. Just the 57-base CDR3 DNA is kept, in frame starting at base 1. The rearranged segments are TRBV7-9 and TRBJ2-2; the D gene is possibly TRBD2, with 5 bases matching. Input material: blood. This sequence was found in a human donor with a cutaneous T cell lymphoproliferative disorder associated with hepatitis E virus. The DNA sequence follows: TGTGCCAGCAGCCCTGTAATTGGTACAGCGGACGCGAACACCGGGGAGCTGTTTTTT. This sequence encodes CASSPVIGTADANTGELFF.